These 8 T cell receptor beta chains were sequenced from one sample in a study of blood T cell repertoires in COVID-19. Some clones are missing from TCRdb's copy, which holds only in-frame ones; the method was immunoSEQ multiplex PCR. Among 300,000 to 350,000 clones listed, around nine tenths were seen once. Input material: PBMCs or T cells enriched from blood (not recorded which). These receptor sequences come from a woman in her thirties who had been exposed to COVID-19.

This clone was observed a handful of times. The rearrangement uses TRBV27 and TRBJ2-1; 8 positions agree with TRBD2. Germline V gene sequence: CDR1 MNHEY, CDR2 SMNVEV (reference sequence). This CDR3 is built from 17 residues. J gave up 5 bases and V 4 bases, and 13 bases lay outside the gene matches. CDR3 sequence (DNA): TGTGCCAGCAGTTCCCGGGAGGGAGGTCGGAGGGACAATGAGCAGTTCTTC. It codes for CASSSREGGRRDNEQFF.

Only one count was recorded for this clone. The chain links TRBV27 to TRBJ2-2; TRBD2 might be the D (5 bases). Deletions cut 7 bases from V and 7 bases from J, with 10 bases between. CDR3 length equals 12 residues. Germline assignment: CDR1 MNHEY and CDR2 SMNVEV (reference sequence). The CDR3 bases are TGTGCCAGCACCCCGGGGTACGGGGAGCTGTTTTTT. It codes for CASTPGYGELFF.

The V and J genes are TRBV18 and TRBJ1-2, with 8 bases identical to TRBD1. The length of the CDR3 is 14 residues. CDR1 and CDR2 from the germline V gene are KGHSH and LQKENI. V gave up 1 base and J gave up 6 bases; unmatched junction bases: 4. CDR3 sequence reads: CASSPQGQADGYTF. The DNA of the CDR3 is TGTGCCAGCTCACCACAGGGACAGGCAGATGGCTACACCTTC.

V is TRBV6-2 or TRBV6-3 and J is TRBJ2-1; no clear D. Germline V gives CDR1 MNHEY, CDR2 SVGEGT. Between the trimmed V and J ends, which lost 2 bases and 8 bases, there was a span of 13 bases. The CDR3 sequence is 14 residues long. The CDR3 spells CASSYILPLDEQFF. The DNA of the CDR3 is TGTGCCAGCAGTTACATTCTACCCTTGGATGAGCAGTTCTTC.

This clone was counted once. This chain connects TRBV28 to TRBJ1-1, with a possible D match to TRBD1 (6 bases). This CDR3 has 13 residues. Germline V CDR1 and CDR2: MDHEN, SYDVKM. V lost 3 bases and J 11 bases, leaving 16 bases between the germline ends. The CDR3 region is CASSFAGGARAFF. The CDR3 nucleotides read TGTGCCAGCAGTTTCGCCGGGGGGGCTCGGGCTTTCTTT.

The sample holds one count of this clone. The chain carries TRBV30 and TRBJ2-7, with D possibly TRBD2 on 5 matching bases. The CDR3 totals 12 residues. V lost 3 bases and J lost 9, with 15 bases in between. Germline V gene data show CDR1 as GTSNPN and CDR2 as SVGIG (reference sequence). The CDR3 sequence: CAWSRRQGRQYF. CDR3 nucleotide sequence: TGTGCCTGGAGCCGACGGCAAGGGAGGCAGTACTTC.

The chain employs TRBV7-8 and TRBJ2-2; D perhaps matches TRBD2 (5 bases). The CDR3 consists of 14 residues. The germline V gene has CDR1 SGHVS and CDR2 FQNEAQ. V lost 0 bases and J lost 9, with 11 bases in between. The CDR3 region has the DNA TGTGCCAGCAGCTTAGCCGGAGCTAGCCGGGAGCTGTTTTTT. Residues: CASSLAGASRELFF.

This chain uses TRBV28 with TRBJ1-2; weak D call: TRBD1 (5 bases). Trimming left V 5 bases short and J 3 bases short, with 19 bases between. The CDR3 runs 16 residues. From germline, CDR1 is MDHEN and CDR2 SYDVKM. The CDR3 is CASSLGGVGGYYGYTF. Here the CDR3 DNA reads TGTGCCAGCAGTCTTGGAGGGGTAGGAGGGTACTATGGCTACACCTTC.